This section outlines one TCR beta chain sequence together with its context. Its antigen is as yet unknown. These data belong to a study of brain T cells in children with intractable seizures. Trimming cost V 6 bases and J 1 base, with 15 bases left between them. This CDR3 is built from 15 residues. Germline-derived CDR1 and CDR2 are MDHEN and SYDVKM. Study findings and constraints: Viral specificity was inferred only from CDR3 similarity; HCMV serostatus was unknown. Absence of clones before surgery may stem from lower sequencing depth.

TCRdb's table, derived via immunoSEQ multiplex PCR, lists solely in-frame clones and lacks some. The sample lists roughly 110,000 clones; under 95% were seen once. The sequenced cases were selected for having the highest brain T cell transcript signatures. Pre-surgery treatment included at least one anti-epileptic drug. The sample consisted of peripheral blood, taken at surgery. This receptor was identified in a boy under two years old with hemimegalencephaly and intractable seizures. The V gene is TRBV28, the J gene TRBJ1-1; D unresolved. CDR3 loop: CASSHRAPWNTEAFF. The CDR3 nucleotides are TGTGCCAGCAGCCACCGGGCCCCCTGGAACACTGAAGCTTTCTTT.